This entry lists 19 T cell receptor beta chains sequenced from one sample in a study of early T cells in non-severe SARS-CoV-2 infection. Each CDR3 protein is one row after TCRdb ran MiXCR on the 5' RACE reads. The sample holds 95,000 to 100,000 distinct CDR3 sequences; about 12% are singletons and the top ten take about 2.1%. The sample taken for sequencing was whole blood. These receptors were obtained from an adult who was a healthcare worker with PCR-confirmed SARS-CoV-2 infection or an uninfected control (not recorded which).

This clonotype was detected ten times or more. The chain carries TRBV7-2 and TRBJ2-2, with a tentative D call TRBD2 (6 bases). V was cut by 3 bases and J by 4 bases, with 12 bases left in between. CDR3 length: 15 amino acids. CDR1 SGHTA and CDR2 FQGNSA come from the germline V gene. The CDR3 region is CASSFPAGGTGELFF. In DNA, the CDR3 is TGTGCCAGCAGCTTTCCCGCCGGGGGCACCGGGGAGCTGTTTTTT. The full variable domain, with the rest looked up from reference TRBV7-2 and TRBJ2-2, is GAGVSQSPSNKVTEKGKDVELRCDPISGHTALYWYRQSLGQGLEFLIYFQGNSAPDKSGLPSDRFSAERTGGSVSTLTIQRTQQEDSAVYLCASSFPAGGTGELFFGEGSRLTVL.

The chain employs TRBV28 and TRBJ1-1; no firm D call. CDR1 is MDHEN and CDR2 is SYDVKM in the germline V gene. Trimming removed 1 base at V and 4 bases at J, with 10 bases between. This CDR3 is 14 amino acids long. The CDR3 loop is CASSLYPQITEAFF. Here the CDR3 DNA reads TGTGCCAGCAGTTTATACCCTCAAATCACTGAAGCTTTCTTT. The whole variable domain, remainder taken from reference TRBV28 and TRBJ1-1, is DVKVTQSSRYLVKRTGEKVFLECVQDMDHENMFWYRQDPGLGLRLIYFSYDVKMKEKGDIPEGYSVSREKKERFSLILESASTNQTSMYLCASSLYPQITEAFFGQGTRLTVV.

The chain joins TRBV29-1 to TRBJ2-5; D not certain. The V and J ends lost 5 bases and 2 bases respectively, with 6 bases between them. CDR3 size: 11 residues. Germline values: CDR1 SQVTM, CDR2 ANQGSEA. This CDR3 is CSVRLQETQYF. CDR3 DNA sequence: TGCAGCGTTAGGCTGCAAGAGACCCAGTACTTC.

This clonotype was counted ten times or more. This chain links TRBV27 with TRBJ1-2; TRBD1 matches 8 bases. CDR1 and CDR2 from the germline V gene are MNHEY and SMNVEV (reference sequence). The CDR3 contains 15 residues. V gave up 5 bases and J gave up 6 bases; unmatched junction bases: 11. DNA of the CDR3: TGTGCCAGCAGTACAGGGGGTCAGAAAGGAGATGGCTACACCTTC. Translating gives CASSTGGQKGDGYTF.

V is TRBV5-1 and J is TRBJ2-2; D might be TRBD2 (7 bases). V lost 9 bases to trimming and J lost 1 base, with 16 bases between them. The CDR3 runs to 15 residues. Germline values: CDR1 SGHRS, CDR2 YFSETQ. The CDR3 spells CATGRGAMNTGELFF. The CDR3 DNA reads TGCGCCACCGGACGGGGGGCGATGAACACCGGGGAGCTGTTTTTT.

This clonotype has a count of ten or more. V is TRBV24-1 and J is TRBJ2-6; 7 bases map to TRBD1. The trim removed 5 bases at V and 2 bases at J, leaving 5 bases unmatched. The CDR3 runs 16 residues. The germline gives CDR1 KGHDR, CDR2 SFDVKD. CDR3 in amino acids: CATSAAGTAGANVLTF. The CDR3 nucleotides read TGTGCCACCAGTGCCGCCGGGACAGCTGGGGCCAACGTCCTGACTTTC.

The CDR3 region is CSALMGSFGQPQHF. The CDR3 region has the DNA TGCAGTGCTCTGATGGGGAGTTTCGGTCAGCCCCAGCATTTT. The rearrangement uses TRBV20-1 and TRBJ1-5; D unclear. Trimming pared 5 bases from V and 6 bases from J, leaving 17 bases between. Looked up from germline, CDR1 is DFQATT and CDR2 is SNEGSKA (reference sequence). This CDR3 has 14 amino acids.

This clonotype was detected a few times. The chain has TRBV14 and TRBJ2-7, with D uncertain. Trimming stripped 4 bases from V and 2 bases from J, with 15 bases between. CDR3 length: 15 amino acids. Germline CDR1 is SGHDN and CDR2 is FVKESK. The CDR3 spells CASSLGIEPTYEQYF. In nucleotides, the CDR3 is TGTGCCAGCAGCCTGGGGATCGAACCCACCTACGAGCAGTACTTC.

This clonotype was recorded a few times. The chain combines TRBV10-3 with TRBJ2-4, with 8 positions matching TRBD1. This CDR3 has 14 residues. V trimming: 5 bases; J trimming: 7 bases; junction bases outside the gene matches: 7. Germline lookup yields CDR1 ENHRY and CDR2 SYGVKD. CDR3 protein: CAISSTDRVNIQYF. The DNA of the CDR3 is TGTGCCATCAGTTCGACGGACAGGGTGAACATTCAGTACTTC.

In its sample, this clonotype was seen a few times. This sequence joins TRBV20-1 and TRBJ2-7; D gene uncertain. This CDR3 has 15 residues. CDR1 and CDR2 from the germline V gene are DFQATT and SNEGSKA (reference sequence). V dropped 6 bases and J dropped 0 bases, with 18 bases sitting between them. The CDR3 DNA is TGCAGTGCCCTCCCCCGAGGACGGTCCTCCTACGAGCAGTACTTC. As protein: CSALPRGRSSYEQYF.

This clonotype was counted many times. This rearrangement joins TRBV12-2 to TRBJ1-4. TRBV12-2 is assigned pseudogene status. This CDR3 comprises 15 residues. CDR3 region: CASRPRVAGFWKLFF. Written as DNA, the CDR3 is TGTGCAAGTCGCCCCCGTGTGGCAGGCTTCTGGAAACTGTTTTTT.

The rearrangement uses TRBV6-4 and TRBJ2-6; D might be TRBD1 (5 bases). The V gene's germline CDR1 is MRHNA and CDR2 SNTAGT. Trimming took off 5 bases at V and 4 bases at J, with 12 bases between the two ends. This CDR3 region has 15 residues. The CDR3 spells CASSPQATGANVLTF. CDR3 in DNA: TGTGCCAGCAGTCCACAGGCGACCGGGGCCAACGTCCTGACTTTC.

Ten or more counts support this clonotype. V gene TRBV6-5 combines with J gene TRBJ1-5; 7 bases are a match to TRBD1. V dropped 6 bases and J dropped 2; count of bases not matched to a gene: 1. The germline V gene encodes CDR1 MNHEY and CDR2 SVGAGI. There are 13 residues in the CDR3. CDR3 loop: CASRGQGNQPQHF. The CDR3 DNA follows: TGTGCCAGCAGAGGACAGGGCAATCAGCCCCAGCATTTT.

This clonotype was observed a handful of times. Here the CDR3 DNA reads TGTGCCATCAGTGACCCAGGGGGGGGGCCACGGGAGACCCAGTACTTC. Its translation is CAISDPGGGPRETQYF. This chain joins TRBV10-3 and TRBJ2-5; the D call may be TRBD1 or TRBD2 (7 bases each). This CDR3 has 16 amino acids. CDR1 is ENHRY, CDR2 SYGVKD, per germline. V gave up 3 bases and J gave up 5 bases, with 19 bases separating them.

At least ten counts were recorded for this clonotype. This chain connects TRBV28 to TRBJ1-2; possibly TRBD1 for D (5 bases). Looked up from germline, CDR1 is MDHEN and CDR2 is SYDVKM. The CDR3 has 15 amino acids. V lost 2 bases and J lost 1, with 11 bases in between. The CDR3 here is CASSLTGALNYGYTF. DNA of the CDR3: TGTGCCAGCAGTTTAACAGGAGCGCTTAACTATGGCTACACCTTC.

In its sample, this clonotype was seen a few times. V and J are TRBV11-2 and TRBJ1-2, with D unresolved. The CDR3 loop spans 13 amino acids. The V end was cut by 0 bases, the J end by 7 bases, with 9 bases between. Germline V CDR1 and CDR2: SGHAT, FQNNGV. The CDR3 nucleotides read TGTGCCAGCAGCTTAGATCGGCAGGTTGGCTACACCTTC. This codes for CASSLDRQVGYTF.

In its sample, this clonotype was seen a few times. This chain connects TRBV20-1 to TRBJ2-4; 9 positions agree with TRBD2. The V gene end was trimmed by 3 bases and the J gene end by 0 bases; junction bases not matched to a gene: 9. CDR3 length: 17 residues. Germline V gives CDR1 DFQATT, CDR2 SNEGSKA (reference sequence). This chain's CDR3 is CSASSLAGDGAKNIQYF. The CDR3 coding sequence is TGCAGTGCTAGCAGCTTAGCGGGGGACGGAGCCAAAAACATTCAGTACTTC.

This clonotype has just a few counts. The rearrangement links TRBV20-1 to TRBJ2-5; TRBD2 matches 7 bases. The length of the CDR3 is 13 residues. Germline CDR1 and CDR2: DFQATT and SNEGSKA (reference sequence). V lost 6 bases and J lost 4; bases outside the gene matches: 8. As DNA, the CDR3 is TGCAGTGCAACTCCGGGACTACGAGAGACCCAGTACTTC. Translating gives CSATPGLRETQYF.

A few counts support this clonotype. The CDR3, as DNA: TGTGCCAGCAGCGCGGGGGGGACAGGGAATAATTCACCCCTCCACTTT. This gives the protein CASSAGGTGNNSPLHF. This sequence joins TRBV9 and TRBJ1-6; 9 nucleotides line up with TRBD1. The CDR3 extends over 16 amino acids. Trimming took 3 bases from V and 5 from J; bases not matched to a gene: 6. Germline V lookup: CDR1 SGDLS, CDR2 YYNGEE.